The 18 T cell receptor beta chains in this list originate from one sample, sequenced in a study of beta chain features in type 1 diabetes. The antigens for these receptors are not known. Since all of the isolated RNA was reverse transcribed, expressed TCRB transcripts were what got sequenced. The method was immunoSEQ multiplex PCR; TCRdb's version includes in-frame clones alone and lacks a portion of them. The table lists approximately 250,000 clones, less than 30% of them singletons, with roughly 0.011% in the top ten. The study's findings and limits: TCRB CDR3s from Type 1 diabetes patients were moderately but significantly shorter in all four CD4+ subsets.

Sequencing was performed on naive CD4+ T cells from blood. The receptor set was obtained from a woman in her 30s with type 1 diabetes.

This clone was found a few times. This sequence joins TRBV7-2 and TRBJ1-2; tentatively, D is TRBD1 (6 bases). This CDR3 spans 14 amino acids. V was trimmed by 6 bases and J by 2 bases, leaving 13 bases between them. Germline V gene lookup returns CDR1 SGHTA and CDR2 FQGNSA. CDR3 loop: CASRPPTGNYGYTF. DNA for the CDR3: TGTGCCAGCAGGCCCCCGACAGGAAACTATGGCTACACCTTC.

The DNA for the CDR3 is TGCAGCGTTAGACACCAGTCAAGCTATGGCTACACCTTC. The encoded protein is CSVRHQSSYGYTF. The chain carries TRBV29-1 and TRBJ1-2, with D unresolved. In germline, CDR1 is SQVTM, CDR2 ANQGSEA. The CDR3 has 13 amino acids. V dropped 5 bases and J dropped 4 bases, with 14 bases sitting between them.

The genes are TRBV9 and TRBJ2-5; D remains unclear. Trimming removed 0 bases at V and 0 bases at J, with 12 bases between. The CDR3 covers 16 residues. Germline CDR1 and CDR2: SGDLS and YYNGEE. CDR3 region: CASSVGQTRYQETQYF. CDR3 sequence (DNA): TGTGCCAGCAGCGTAGGTCAAACACGTTACCAAGAGACCCAGTACTTC.

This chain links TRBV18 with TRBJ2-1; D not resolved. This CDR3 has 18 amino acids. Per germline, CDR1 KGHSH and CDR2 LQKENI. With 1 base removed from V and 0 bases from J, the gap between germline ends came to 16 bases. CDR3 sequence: CASSPQELHPASYNEQFF. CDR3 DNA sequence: TGTGCCAGCTCACCACAGGAGCTCCACCCGGCCTCCTACAATGAGCAGTTCTTC.

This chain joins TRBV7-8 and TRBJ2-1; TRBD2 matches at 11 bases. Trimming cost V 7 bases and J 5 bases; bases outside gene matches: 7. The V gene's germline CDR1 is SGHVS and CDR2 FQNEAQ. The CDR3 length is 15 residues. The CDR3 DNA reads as TGTGCCAGCACCACAGGGACTAGCGGACACAATGAGCAGTTCTTC. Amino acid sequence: CASTTGTSGHNEQFF.

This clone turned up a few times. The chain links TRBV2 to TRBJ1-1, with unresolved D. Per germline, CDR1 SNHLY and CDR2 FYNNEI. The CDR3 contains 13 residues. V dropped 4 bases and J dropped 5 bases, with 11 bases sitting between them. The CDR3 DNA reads TGTGCCAGCAGTGCGGCACACGGGACTGAAGCTTTCTTT. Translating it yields CASSAAHGTEAFF.

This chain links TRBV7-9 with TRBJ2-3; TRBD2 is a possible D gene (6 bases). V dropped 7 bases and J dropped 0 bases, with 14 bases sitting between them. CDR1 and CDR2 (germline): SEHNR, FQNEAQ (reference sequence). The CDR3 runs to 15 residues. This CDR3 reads CASTFLGGSTDTQYF. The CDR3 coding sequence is TGTGCCAGCACCTTCCTCGGGGGTAGCACAGATACGCAGTATTTT.

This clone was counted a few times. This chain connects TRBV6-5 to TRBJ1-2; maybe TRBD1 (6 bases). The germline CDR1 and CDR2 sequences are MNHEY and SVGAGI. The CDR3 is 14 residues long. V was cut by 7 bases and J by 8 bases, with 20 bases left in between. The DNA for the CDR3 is TGTGCCAGCATGAAGGAACAGGGCGCGTACGGCTACACCTTC. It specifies CASMKEQGAYGYTF.

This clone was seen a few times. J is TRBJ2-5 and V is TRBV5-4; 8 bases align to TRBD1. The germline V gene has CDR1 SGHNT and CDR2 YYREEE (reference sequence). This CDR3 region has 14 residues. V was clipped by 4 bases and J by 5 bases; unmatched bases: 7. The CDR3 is CASSPGQGDETQYF. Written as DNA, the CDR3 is TGTGCCAGCAGCCCCGGACAGGGAGACGAGACCCAGTACTTC.

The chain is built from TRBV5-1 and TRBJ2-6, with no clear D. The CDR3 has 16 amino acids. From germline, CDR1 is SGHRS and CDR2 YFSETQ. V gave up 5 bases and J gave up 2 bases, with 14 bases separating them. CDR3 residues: CASSLLSPTGANVLTF. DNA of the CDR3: TGCGCCAGCAGTTTGCTAAGCCCCACTGGGGCCAACGTCCTGACTTTC.

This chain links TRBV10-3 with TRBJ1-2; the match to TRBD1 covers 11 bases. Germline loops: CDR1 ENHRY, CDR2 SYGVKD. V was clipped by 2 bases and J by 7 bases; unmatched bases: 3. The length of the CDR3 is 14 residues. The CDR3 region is CAISEGQGAIGYTF. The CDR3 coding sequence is TGTGCCATCAGTGAGGGACAGGGGGCGATTGGCTACACCTTC.

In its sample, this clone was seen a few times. CDR3 sequence reads: CASSSVNTGELFF. CDR3 sequence (DNA): TGTGCCAGCAGTAGCGTGAACACCGGGGAGCTGTTTTTT. The chain is built from TRBV6-1 and TRBJ2-2; D remains unclear. This CDR3 is 13 amino acids long. Trimming pared 5 bases from V and 1 base from J, leaving 5 bases between. Looked up from germline, CDR1 is MNHNS and CDR2 is SASEGT.

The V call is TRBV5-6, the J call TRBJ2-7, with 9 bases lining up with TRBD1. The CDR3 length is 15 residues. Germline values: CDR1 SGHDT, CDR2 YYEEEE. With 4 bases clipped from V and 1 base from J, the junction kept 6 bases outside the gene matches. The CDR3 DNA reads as TGTGCCAGCAGCCGGGACAGGGTGAAATCCTACGAGCAGTACTTC. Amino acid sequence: CASSRDRVKSYEQYF.

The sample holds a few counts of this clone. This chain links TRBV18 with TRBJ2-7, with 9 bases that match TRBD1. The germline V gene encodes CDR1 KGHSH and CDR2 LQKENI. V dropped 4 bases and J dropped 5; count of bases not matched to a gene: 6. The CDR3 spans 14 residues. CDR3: CASSRRGQGHEQYF. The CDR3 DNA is TGTGCCAGCTCACGACGTGGACAGGGGCACGAGCAGTACTTC.

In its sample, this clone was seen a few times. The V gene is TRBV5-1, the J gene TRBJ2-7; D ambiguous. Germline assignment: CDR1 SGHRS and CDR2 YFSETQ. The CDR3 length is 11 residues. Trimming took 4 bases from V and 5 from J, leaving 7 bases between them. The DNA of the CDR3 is TGCGCCAGCAGCATCCTAAACGAGCAGTACTTC. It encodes CASSILNEQYF.

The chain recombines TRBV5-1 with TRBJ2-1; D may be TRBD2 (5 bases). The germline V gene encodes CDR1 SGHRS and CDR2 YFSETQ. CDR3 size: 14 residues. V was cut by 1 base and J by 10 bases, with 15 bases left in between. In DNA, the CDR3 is TGCGCCAGCAGCTTGAGTGAGGCATCGGGAGAGCAGTTCTTC. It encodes CASSLSEASGEQFF.

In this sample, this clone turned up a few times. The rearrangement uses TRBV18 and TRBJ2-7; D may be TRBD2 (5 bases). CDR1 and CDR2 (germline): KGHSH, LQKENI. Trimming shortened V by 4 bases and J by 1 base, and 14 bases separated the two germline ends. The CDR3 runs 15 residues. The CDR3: CASSRTSRGSYEQYF. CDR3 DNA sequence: TGTGCCAGCTCACGTACTAGTCGGGGATCCTACGAGCAGTACTTC.

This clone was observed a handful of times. DNA for the CDR3: TGCGCCAGCAGTGAGTCGGCACCAGGGAGGGCTTTCTTT. The encoded protein is CASSESAPGRAFF. This chain joins TRBV10-1 and TRBJ1-1; the D gene is possibly TRBD1 (5 bases). The CDR3 has 13 residues. The V end was cut by 0 bases, the J end by 11 bases, with 13 bases between. Germline values: CDR1 WNHNN, CDR2 SYGVQD (reference sequence).